The 12 T cell receptor beta chains below come from one sample, sequenced in a study of human T cells and chemical hapten exposure. TCRdb analysed the RACE reads with MiXCR anew, one entry per CDR3 protein. Of some 82,000 distinct CDR3 sequences listed, 6.6% are singletons. Noted time point: patch test 2, 6 weeks after DPC sensitization. The treatment was: therapeutic diphenylcyclopropenone sensitization with weekly scalp DPC. Material: whole blood, obtained in connection with sensitization to the hapten diphenylcyclopropenone (DPC). The source of these receptors is a woman under 40 with alopecia areata. Some clones in this sample may be carry-over from other donors' samples.

In its sample, this clonotype was seen a few times. The chain uses TRBV27 and TRBJ2-2; a possible D gene is TRBD1 (6 bases). Trimming removed 0 bases from V and 4 bases from J, with 15 bases in between. The CDR3 is 17 amino acids. Looked up from germline, CDR1 is MNHEY and CDR2 is SMNVEV (reference sequence). The CDR3 nucleotides read TGTGCCAGCAGTTTATCGACCGGGACAAAGCGCACCGGGGAGCTGTTTTTT. Amino acid sequence: CASSLSTGTKRTGELFF.

This clonotype has at least ten counts. This chain joins TRBV10-3 and TRBJ1-5; weak D call: TRBD1 (5 bases). CDR1 ENHRY and CDR2 SYGVKD come from the germline V gene. This CDR3 is 14 amino acids long. V was clipped by 2 bases and J by 4 bases, with 9 bases between them. CDR3 region: CAISEDPGNQPQHF. The CDR3 nucleotides are TGTGCCATCAGTGAGGACCCAGGGAATCAGCCCCAGCATTTT.

This clonotype has a count of ten or more. V usage is TRBV20-1 and J usage is TRBJ2-7, with TRBD2 matching over 8 bases. V shed 3 bases and J 3 bases; nucleotides not matched to a gene: 13. The CDR3 extends over 16 amino acids. CDR1 is DFQATT and CDR2 is SNEGSKA in the germline V gene (reference sequence). CDR3 residues: CSARDPGSGDHYEQYF. The CDR3, as DNA: TGCAGTGCTAGGGACCCAGGTAGCGGGGACCACTACGAGCAGTACTTC.

The sample holds many counts of this clonotype. The chain has TRBV6-6 and TRBJ1-4; 8 bases are shared with TRBD1. The CDR3 is 15 residues long. CDR1 is MNHNY and CDR2 is SVGAGI in the germline V gene (reference sequence). The trim removed 6 bases at V and 8 bases at J, leaving 11 bases unmatched. The CDR3 sequence: CASRPDRELREKLFF. Here the CDR3 DNA reads TGTGCCAGCAGACCGGACAGGGAGCTAAGGGAAAAACTGTTTTTT.

This clonotype was seen at least ten times. This chain joins TRBV29-1 and TRBJ1-2, with D maybe TRBD1 (6 bases). The CDR3 sequence is 11 residues long. Germline loops: CDR1 SQVTM, CDR2 ANQGSEA. V was trimmed by 4 bases and J by 6 bases, leaving 9 bases between them. Here the CDR3 DNA reads TGCAGCGTTGGAGGACAGAATGGCTACACCTTC. This codes for CSVGGQNGYTF.

A note on this clonotype: It may be a read error: a sequence one base away is much more abundant. In DNA form, the CDR3 reads TGTGTCAGCAGCCGTCCCGGGACAGGGAGTTGGAGCAATCAGCCCCAGCATTTT. It translates to CVSSRPGTGSWSNQPQHF. The chain is built from TRBV5-8 and TRBJ1-5; 9 positions agree with TRBD1. Germline V gene data show CDR1 as SGHTS and CDR2 as YDEGEE. The CDR3 runs 18 residues.

A few counts support this clonotype. The genes are TRBV5-1 and TRBJ2-3; unclear D gene. CDR1 and CDR2 from the germline V gene are SGHRS and YFSETQ. The length of the CDR3 is 14 residues. The V end lost 4 bases, the J end lost 6 bases, and 15 bases lay between the germline ends. The CDR3 nucleotides are TGCGCCAGCAGCGCTGGCTATAGTGCCGATACGCAGTATTTT. Encoded protein: CASSAGYSADTQYF.

This clonotype has a count of ten or more. V usage is TRBV20-1 and J usage is TRBJ2-7; 11 positions agree with TRBD2. Germline V lookup: CDR1 DFQATT, CDR2 SNEGSKA (reference sequence). With V trimmed by 4 bases and J by 10 bases, 6 bases remained unmatched. This CDR3 is 12 amino acids long. CDR3 in DNA: TGCAGTGCTACCTATAGCGGGGGGGTTCAGTACTTC. The encoded protein is CSATYSGGVQYF.

This chain joins TRBV29-1 and TRBJ2-5, with D perhaps TRBD1 (6 bases). The V gene lost 6 bases and the J gene lost 4 bases, with 15 bases spanning the gap. CDR3 length equals 13 residues. CDR1 and CDR2 (germline): SQVTM, ANQGSEA. The CDR3 DNA is TGCAGCGTAGTCAGGGGTTTAGGAGAGACCCAGTACTTC. Protein sequence: CSVVRGLGETQYF.

This clonotype was detected many times. V usage is TRBV18 and J usage is TRBJ1-1; 9 bases fit TRBD1. CDR3 length equals 15 residues. The trim removed 4 bases at V and 3 bases at J, leaving 6 bases unmatched. Germline CDR1 reads KGHSH; CDR2 reads LQKENI. CDR3 sequence reads: CASSLRTGAYTEAFF. CDR3 nucleotides: TGTGCCAGCTCACTTAGGACAGGGGCCTACACTGAAGCTTTCTTT.

V gene TRBV27 combines with J gene TRBJ1-2, with 7 positions matching TRBD1. V lost 6 bases, J lost 4 bases, and 8 bases stayed unmatched. Germline CDR1 reads MNHEY; CDR2 reads SMNVEV (reference sequence). CDR3 length: 14 amino acids. CDR3 bases: TGTGCCAGCAGACAGACCGGGACAGCCTATGGCTACACCTTC. This sequence encodes CASRQTGTAYGYTF.

V usage is TRBV5-1 and J usage is TRBJ1-1, with TRBD1 matching over 10 bases. CDR3 length: 15 residues. Germline assignment: CDR1 SGHRS and CDR2 YFSETQ. With V trimmed by 5 bases and J by 5 bases, 9 bases remained unmatched. CDR3 in amino acids: CASRETGGWETEAFF. CDR3 sequence (DNA): TGCGCCAGCAGAGAGACAGGGGGCTGGGAAACTGAAGCTTTCTTT.